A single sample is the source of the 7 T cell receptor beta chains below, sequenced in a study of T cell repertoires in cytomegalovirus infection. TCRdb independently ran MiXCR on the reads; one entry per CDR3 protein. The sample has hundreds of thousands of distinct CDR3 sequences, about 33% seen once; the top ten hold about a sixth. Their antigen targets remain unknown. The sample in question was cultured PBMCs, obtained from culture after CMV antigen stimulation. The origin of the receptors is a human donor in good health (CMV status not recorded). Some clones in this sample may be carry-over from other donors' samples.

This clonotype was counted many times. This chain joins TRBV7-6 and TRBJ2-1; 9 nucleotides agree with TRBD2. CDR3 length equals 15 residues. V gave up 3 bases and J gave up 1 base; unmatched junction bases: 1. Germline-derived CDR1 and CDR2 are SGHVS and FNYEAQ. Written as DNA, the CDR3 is TGTGCCAGCAGCTTCCTAGCGGGGTCCTACAATGAGCAGTTCTTC. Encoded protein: CASSFLAGSYNEQFF.

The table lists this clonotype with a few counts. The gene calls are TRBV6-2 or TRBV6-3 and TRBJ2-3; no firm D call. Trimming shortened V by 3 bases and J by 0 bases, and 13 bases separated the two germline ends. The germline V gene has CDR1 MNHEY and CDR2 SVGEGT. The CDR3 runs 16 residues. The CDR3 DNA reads TGTGCCAGCAGTTATCCGAGATCGGCTAGCACAGATACGCAGTATTTT. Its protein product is CASSYPRSASTDTQYF.

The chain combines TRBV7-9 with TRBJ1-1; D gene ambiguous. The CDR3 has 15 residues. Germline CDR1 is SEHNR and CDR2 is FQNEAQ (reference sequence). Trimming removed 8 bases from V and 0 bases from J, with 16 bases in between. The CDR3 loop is CASRNEGPMNTEAFF. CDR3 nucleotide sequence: TGTGCCAGCCGAAACGAAGGGCCTATGAACACTGAAGCTTTCTTT.

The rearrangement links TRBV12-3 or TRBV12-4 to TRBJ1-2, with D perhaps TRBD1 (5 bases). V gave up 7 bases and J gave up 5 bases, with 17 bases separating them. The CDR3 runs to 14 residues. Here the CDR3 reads CASTLRGAGYGYTF. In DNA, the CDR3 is TGTGCCAGCACGTTGAGGGGCGCCGGGTATGGCTACACCTTC.

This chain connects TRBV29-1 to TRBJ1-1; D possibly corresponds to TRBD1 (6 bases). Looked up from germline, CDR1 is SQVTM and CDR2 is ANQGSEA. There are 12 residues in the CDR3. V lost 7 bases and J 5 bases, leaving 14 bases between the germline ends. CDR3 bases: TGCAGCGCTATGGGGGCGGGGACTGAAGCTTTCTTT. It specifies CSAMGAGTEAFF.

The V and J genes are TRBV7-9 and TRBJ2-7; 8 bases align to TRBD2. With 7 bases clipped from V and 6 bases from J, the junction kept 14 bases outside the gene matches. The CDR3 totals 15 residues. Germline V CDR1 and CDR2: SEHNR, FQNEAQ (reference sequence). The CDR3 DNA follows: TGTGCCAGCACCCCCGGGTTGGGACTAGTCGGCGAGCAGTACGTC. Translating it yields CASTPGLGLVGEQYV.

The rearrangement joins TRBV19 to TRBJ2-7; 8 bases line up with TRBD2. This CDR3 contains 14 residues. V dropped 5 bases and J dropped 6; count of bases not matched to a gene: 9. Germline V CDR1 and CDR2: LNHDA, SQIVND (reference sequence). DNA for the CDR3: TGTGCCAGTAGTGTGGGACTAGTTCCTGCCGAGCAGTACTTC. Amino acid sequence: CASSVGLVPAEQYF.